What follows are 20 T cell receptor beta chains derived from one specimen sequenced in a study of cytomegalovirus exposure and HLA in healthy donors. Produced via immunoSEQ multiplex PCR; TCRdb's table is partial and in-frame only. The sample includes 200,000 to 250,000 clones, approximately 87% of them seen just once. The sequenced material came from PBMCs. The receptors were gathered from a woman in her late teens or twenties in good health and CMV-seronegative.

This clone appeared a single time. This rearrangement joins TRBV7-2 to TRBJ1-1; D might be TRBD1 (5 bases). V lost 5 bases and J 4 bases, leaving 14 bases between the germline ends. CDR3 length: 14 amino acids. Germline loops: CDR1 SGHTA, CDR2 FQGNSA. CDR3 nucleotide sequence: TGTGCCAGCAGCGAGCCGGGGCCAGCCACTGAAGCTTTCTTT. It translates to CASSEPGPATEAFF.

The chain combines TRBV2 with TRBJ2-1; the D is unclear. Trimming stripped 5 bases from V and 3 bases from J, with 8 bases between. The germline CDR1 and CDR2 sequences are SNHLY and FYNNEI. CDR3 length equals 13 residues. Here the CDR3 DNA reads TGTGCCAGCAGTACCGGGTTCTACAATGAGCAGTTCTTC. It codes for CASSTGFYNEQFF.

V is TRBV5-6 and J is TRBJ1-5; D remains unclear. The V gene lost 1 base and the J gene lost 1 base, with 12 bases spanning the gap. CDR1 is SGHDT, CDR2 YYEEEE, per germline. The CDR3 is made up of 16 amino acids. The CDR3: CASSLSGGWSNQPQHF. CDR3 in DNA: TGTGCCAGCAGCTTGTCGGGTGGGTGGAGCAATCAGCCCCAGCATTTT.

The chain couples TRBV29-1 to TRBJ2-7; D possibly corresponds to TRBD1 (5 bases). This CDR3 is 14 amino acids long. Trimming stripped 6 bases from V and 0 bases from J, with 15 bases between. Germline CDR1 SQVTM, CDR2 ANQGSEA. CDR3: CSVVDSSNSYEQYF. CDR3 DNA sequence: TGCAGCGTCGTTGACAGTTCTAACTCCTACGAGCAGTACTTC.

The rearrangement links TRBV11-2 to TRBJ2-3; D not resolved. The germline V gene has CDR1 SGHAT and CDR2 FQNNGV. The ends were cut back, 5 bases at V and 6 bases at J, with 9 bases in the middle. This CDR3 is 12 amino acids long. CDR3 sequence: CASSDRPDTQYF. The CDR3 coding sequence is TGTGCCAGCAGCGATAGACCCGATACGCAGTATTTT.

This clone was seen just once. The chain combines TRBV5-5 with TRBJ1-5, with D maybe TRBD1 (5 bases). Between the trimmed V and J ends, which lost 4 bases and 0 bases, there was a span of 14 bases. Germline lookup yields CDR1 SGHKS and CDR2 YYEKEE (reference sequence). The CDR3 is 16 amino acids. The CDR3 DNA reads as TGTGCCAGCAGCCCAATCGGGACGGCTAGCAATCAGCCCCAGCATTTT. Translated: CASSPIGTASNQPQHF.

The CDR3 reads CASSFPPGAEQFF. The CDR3 region has the DNA TGTGCCAGCAGCTTTCCCCCCGGGGCTGAGCAGTTCTTC. The chain carries TRBV7-2 and TRBJ2-1; D is perhaps TRBD1 or TRBD2 (5 bases each). Per the germline V gene, CDR1 is SGHTA and CDR2 is FQGNSA. The CDR3 consists of 13 residues. The germline V and J ends were trimmed by 3 bases and 9 bases, with 12 bases remaining between them.

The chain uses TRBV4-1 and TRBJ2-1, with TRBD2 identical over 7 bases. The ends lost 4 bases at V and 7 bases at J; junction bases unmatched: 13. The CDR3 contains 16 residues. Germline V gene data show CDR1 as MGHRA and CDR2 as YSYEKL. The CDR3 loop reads CASSRIGLGEGNEQFF. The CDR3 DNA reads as TGCGCCAGCAGCCGTATCGGACTAGGCGAGGGGAATGAGCAGTTCTTC.

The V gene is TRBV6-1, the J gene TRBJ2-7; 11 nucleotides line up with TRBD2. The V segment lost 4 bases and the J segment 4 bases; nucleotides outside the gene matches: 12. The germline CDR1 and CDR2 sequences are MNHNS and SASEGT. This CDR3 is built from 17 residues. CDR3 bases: TGTGCCAGCAGTGGGACTAGCGGGTTTCTTCGGGCATACGAGCAGTACTTC. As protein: CASSGTSGFLRAYEQYF.

CDR3 coding DNA: TGCAGCGTTGGACTAGCCAATTCTTACGAGCAGTACTTC. Its protein product is CSVGLANSYEQYF. This chain connects TRBV29-1 to TRBJ2-7; 7 positions match TRBD2. This CDR3 contains 13 residues. Germline lookup yields CDR1 SQVTM and CDR2 ANQGSEA. Trimming cost V 4 bases and J 4 bases; bases outside gene matches: 7.

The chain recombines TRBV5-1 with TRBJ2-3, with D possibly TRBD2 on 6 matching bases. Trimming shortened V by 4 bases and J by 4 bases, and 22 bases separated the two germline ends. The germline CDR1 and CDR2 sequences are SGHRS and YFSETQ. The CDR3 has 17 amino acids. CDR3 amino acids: CASSPPTPGLSADTQYF. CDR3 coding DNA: TGCGCCAGCAGCCCGCCAACTCCGGGACTTAGCGCAGATACGCAGTATTTT.

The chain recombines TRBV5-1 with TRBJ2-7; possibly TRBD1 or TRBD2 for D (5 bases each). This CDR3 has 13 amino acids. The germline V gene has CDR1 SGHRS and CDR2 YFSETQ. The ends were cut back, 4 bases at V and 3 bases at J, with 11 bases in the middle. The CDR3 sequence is CASSGPGLYEQYF. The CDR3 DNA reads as TGCGCCAGCAGCGGCCCGGGGCTCTACGAGCAGTACTTC.

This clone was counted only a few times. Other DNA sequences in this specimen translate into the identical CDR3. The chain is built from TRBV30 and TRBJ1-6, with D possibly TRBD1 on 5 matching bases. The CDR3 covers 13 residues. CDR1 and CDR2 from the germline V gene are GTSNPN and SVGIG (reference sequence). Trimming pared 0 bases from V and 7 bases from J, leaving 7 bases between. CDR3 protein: CAWSVGGNSPLHF. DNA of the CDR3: TGTGCCTGGAGTGTTGGGGGGAATTCACCCCTCCACTTT.

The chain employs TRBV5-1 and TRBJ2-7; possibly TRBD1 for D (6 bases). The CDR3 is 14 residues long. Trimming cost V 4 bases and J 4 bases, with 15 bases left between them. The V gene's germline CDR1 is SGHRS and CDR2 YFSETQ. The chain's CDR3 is CASSPEQGTYEQYF. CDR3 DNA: TGCGCCAGCAGCCCTGAACAGGGAACTTACGAGCAGTACTTC.

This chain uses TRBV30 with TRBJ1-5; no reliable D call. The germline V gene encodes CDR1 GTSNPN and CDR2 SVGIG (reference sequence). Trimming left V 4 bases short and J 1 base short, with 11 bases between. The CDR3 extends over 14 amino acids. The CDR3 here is CAWTAGRSNQPQHF. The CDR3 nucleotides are TGTGCCTGGACCGCCGGGCGGAGCAATCAGCCCCAGCATTTT.

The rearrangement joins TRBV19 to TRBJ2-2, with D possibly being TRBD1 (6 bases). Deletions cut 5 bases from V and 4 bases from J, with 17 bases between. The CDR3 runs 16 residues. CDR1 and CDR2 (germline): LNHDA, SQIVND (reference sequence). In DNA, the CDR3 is TGTGCCAGTAGTGGGGACCGAAGCAGGGGCACCGGGGAGCTGTTTTTT. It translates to CASSGDRSRGTGELFF.

The CDR3 protein is CASTRGGGSDTQYF. CDR3 sequence (DNA): TGTGCCAGCACCAGGGGTGGGGGATCCGATACGCAGTATTTT. The chain is built from TRBV2 and TRBJ2-3; tentatively, D is TRBD1 (6 bases). The CDR3 has 14 residues. Germline values: CDR1 SNHLY, CDR2 FYNNEI. Trimming shortened V by 7 bases and J by 6 bases, and 17 bases separated the two germline ends.

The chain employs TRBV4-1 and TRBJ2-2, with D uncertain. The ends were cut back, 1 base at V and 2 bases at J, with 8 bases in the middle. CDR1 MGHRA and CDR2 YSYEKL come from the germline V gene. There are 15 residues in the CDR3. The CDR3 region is CASSQVGYNTGELFF. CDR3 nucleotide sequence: TGCGCCAGCAGCCAAGTGGGGTACAACACCGGGGAGCTGTTTTTT.

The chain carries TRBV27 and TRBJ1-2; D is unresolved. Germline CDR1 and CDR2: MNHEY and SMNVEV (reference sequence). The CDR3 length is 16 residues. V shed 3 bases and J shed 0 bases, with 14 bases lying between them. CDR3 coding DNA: TGTGCCAGCAGTTTTACCCCCCCAGGAGCTAACTATGGCTACACCTTC. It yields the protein CASSFTPPGANYGYTF.

This CDR3 reads CASSWGTEAFF. CDR3 bases: TGTGCCAGCAGTTGGGGGACTGAAGCTTTCTTT. The V gene is TRBV5-6, the J gene TRBJ1-1, with D perhaps TRBD1 (5 bases). There are 11 residues in the CDR3. Germline CDR1 is SGHDT and CDR2 is YYEEEE. V lost 5 bases and J lost 5, with 7 bases in between.